This TCR beta chain came from a study of beta chain features in type 1 diabetes. The V gene's germline CDR1 is SGHNT and CDR2 YENEEA. Trimming took 5 bases from V and 6 from J, leaving 16 bases between them. This CDR3 region has 14 residues. Expressed TCRB transcripts were sequenced because the entire RNA isolate underwent reverse transcription. It was found that naive, central memory and regulatory T cell samples averaged around 3.6 million reads. Data came from immunoSEQ multiplex PCR; TCRdb stores just in-frame clones and leaves some out. The profile covers fewer than 110,000 clones, with 28% appearing a single time and about 0.57% taken by the ten largest. A sort by CD45RO/CCR7/CD25/CD127/CD95/CD27 yielded CD4+ naive, central memory, regulatory and stem cell-like memory cells. Study-wide findings and caveats: These data did not resolve whether HLA type affects TCRB rearrangement. When VDJ junctions were examined, type 1 diabetes patients showed fewer insertions and more deletions. Patients with Type 1 diabetes showed moderately but significantly shorter TCRB CDR3s in all four CD4+ subsets.

This clone was picked up a small number of times. Its antigen remains unknown. The rearrangement joins TRBV11-3 to TRBJ1-1; tentative D call: TRBD1 (5 bases). The receptor comes from a woman aged 18-29 years with type 1 diabetes. The sample was central memory CD4+ T cells from blood. The CDR3 DNA sequence: TGTGCCAGCAGCCTCCATAGGGAGGGACCTGAAGCTTTCTTT. Translating gives CASSLHREGPEAFF.